Sequencing of this T cell receptor beta chain was carried out in a study of blood T cell repertoires in COVID-19 (dated by TCRdb to the early 2020s). Turning to the overall study: Samples from collaborators originated in the United States, Italy and Spain and spanned both the acute and convalescent phases of COVID-19. The prospective study material was composed of cDNA or gDNA derived from T cells, B-cell-depleted T cells, or PBMCs. Subjects who had been exposed to COVID-19, were actively infected with it, or had recovered from it provided the deeply sampled blood TCRbeta repertoires that made up the dataset. A freely available public database, intended as a resource for researchers studying the immune response to SARS-CoV-2, is where the repertoires were released. Samples came from the ongoing ImmuneRACE study (first 160 participants) plus 1,254 subjects from 6 global collaborators. Nearly every sample came with metadata listing a de-identified subject ID, COVID-19 status, age in years and sex. HLA class I and class II types, where available, came from metadata supplied by the sample provider rather than from assay-based typing. What the authors observed across the whole study: The quantity of clinical and demographic metadata differed by source and by participant and was supplied without curation.

Regarding this clone: What antigen it recognizes has not been identified. Base qualities are not at hand, and no much larger clone is one base apart.

TCRbeta CDR3 regions were amplified from genomic DNA by means of the immunoSEQ Assay, a bias-controlled multiplex PCR. As for how the authors treated the data: The number of nucleated cells in each sample was estimated from the amplification of reference gene primers within the assay. Sequence reads were collapsed and filtered to measure the absolute abundance of every unique TCRbeta CDR3 rearrangement. For each sample, productive Simpson clonality was calculated by taking the square root of Simpson's diversity index across productive rearrangements. TCRdb limited this immuneACCESS table to in-frame rearrangements with V and J called. A share of clones is missing; checked studies link under half to unresolved V genes, and the rest is unexplained. V and J calls and clone size follow that table, whereas D and trimming were derived from the DNA. The sample has under 450,000 clones on record, roughly 87% of them singletons. The ten most abundant clones make up 3% of the sample.

Looking up the germline V gene yields CDR1 SGHNT and CDR2 YENEEA. V and J are truncated by 0 bases and 4 bases respectively, leaving an intervening sequence of 10 bases. The CDR3, from cysteine to phenylalanine, totals 15 residues. Here the CDR3 DNA is all that survives: 45 bases in frame from base 1. In the prospective study, participants were roughly 18 to 100 years old, resided in about two dozen geographic areas of the United States, and were enrolled through a virtual design. In the prospective study, cohorts were assigned on the basis of participant-reported clinical history obtained from a screening survey and a study questionnaire. ImmuneRACE Cohort 3 recovered participants were defined by two consecutive negative NP/OP PCR tests, healthcare professional clearance, or symptom resolution. Mobile phlebotomists in the prospective study collected whole blood, serum and a nasopharyngeal or oropharyngeal swab from every participant. Over a roughly 2-month period, participants in the prospective study had the option of providing additional blood draws and questionnaires. Before DNA extraction, prospective study blood samples were shipped either frozen or at room temperature.

The specimen sequenced was PBMCs or T cells enriched from blood (not recorded which). The chain was built from TRBV11-3 and TRBJ1-5; no D gene can be assigned with confidence. The clonotype was recovered from a woman younger than 45 who had recovered from COVID-19. The DNA reads TGTGCCAGCAGCTTAGAGATTGACACAAATCAGCCCCAGCATTTT. Its protein product is CASSLEIDTNQPQHF. When the CDR3 is completed using the reference TRBV11-3 and TRBJ1-5 genes on either side, the full variable domain is EAGVVQSPRYKIIEKKQPVAFWCNPISGHNTLYWYLQNLGQGPELLIRYENEEAVDDSQLPKDRFSAERLKGVDSTLKIQPAELGDSAVYLCASSLEIDTNQPQHFGDGTRLSIL.